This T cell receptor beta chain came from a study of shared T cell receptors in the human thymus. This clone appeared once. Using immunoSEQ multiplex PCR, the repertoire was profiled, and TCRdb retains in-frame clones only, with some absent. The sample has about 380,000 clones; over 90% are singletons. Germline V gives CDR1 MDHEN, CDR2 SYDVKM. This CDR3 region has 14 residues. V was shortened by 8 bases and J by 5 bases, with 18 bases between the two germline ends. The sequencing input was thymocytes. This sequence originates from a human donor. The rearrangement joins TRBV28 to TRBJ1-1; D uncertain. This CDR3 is CASSPGIELTEAFF. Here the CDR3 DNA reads TGTGCCAGCTCCCCTGGGATCGAACTGACTGAAGCTTTCTTT. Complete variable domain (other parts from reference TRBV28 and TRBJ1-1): DVKVTQSSRYLVKRTGEKVFLECVQDMDHENMFWYRQDPGLGLRLIYFSYDVKMKEKGDIPEGYSVSREKKERFSLILESASTNQTSMYLCASSPGIELTEAFFGQGTRLTVV.